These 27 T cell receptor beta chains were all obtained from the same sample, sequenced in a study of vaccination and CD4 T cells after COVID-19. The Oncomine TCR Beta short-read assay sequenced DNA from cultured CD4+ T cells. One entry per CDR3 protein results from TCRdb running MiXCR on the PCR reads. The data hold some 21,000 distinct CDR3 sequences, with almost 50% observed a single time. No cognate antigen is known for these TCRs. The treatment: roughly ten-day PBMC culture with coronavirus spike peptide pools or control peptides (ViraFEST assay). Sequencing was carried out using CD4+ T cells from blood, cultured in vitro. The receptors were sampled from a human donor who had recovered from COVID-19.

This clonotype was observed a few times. This CDR3 is CASSLQGAFYEQYF. CDR3 DNA sequence: TGTGCCAGCAGTCTACAGGGGGCCTTCTACGAGCAGTACTTC. The genes are TRBV12-3 or TRBV12-4 and TRBJ2-7; 9 bases fit TRBD1. CDR3 length equals 14 residues. J was trimmed by 3 bases and V by 5 bases; bases with no gene match: 5.

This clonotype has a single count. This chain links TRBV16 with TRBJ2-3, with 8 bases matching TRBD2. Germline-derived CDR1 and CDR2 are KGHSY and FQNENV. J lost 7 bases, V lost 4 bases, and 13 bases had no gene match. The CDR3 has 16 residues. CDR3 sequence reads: CASSRPVWREVNTQYF. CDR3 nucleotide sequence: TGTGCCAGCAGCCGGCCTGTTTGGCGGGAGGTGAATACGCAGTATTTT.

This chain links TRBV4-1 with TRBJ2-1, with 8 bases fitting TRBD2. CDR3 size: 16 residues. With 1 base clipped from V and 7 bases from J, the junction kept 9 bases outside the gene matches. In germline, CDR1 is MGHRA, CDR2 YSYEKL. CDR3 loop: CASSQVPSGSTNEQFF. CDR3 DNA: TGCGCCAGCAGCCAAGTCCCCAGCGGGAGTACGAATGAGCAGTTCTTC.

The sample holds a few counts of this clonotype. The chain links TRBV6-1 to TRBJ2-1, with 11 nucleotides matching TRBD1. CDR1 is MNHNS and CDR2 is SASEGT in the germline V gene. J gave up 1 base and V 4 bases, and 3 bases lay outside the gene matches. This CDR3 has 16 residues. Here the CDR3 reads CASSVGTGGSYNEQFF. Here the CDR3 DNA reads TGTGCCAGCAGTGTAGGGACAGGGGGATCCTACAATGAGCAGTTCTTC.

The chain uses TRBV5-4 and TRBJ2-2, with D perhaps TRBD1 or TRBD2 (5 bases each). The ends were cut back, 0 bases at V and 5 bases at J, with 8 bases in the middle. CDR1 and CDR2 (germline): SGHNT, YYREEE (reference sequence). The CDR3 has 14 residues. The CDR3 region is CASSLGGRTGELFF. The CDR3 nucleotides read TGTGCCAGCAGCTTGGGGGGACGAACCGGGGAGCTGTTTTTT.

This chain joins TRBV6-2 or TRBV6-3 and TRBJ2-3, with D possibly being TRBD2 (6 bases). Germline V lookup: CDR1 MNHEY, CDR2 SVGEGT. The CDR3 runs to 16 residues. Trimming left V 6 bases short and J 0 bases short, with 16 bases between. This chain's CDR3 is CASSSGLSASTDTQYF. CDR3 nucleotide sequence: TGTGCCAGCAGCTCGGGACTGTCGGCTAGCACAGATACGCAGTATTTT.

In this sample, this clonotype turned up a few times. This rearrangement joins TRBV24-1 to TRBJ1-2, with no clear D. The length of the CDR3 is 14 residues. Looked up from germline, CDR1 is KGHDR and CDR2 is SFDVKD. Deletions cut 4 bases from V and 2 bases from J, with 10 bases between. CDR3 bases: TGTGCCACCAGTGACAGTCGGTCCAACTATGGCTACACCTTC. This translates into CATSDSRSNYGYTF.

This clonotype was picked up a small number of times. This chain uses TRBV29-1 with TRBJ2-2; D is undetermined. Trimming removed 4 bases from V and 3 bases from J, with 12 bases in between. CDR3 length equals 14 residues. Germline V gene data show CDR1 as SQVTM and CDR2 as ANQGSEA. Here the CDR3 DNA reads TGCAGCGTTGGAGGTCTCCAATACACCGGGGAGCTGTTTTTT. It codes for CSVGGLQYTGELFF.

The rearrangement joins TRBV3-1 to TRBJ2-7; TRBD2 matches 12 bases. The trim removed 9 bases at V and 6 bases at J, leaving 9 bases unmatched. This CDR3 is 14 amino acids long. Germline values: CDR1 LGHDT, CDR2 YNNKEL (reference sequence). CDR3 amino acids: CASQTSGSSREQYF. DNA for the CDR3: TGTGCCAGTCAGACTAGCGGGAGTAGTCGCGAGCAGTACTTC.

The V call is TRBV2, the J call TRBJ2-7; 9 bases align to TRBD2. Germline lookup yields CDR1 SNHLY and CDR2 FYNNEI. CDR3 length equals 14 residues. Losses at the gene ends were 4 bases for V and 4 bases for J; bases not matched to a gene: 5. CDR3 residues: CASSVLAGLYEQYF. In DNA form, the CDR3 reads TGTGCCAGCAGTGTTCTAGCGGGATTATACGAGCAGTACTTC.

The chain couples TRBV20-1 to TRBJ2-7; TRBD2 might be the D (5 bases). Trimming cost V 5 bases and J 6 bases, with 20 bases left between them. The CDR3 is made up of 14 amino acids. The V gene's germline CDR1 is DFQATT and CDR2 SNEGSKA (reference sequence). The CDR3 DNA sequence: TGCAGTGCTCTCAAAGGACTTCTGAATACCGAGCAGTACTTC. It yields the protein CSALKGLLNTEQYF.

The chain's CDR3 is CATSRGEIPTEAFF. The CDR3 nucleotides read TGTGCCACCAGCAGAGGGGAGATCCCTACTGAAGCTTTCTTT. The chain combines TRBV15 with TRBJ1-1; D not resolved. Germline V lookup: CDR1 LNHNV, CDR2 YYDKDF (reference sequence). The CDR3 loop spans 14 amino acids. V shed 1 base and J shed 5 bases, with 11 bases lying between them. The full variable domain, with the rest looked up from reference TRBV15 and TRBJ1-1, is DAMVIQNPRYQVTQFGKPVTLSCSQTLNHNVMYWYQQKSSQAPKLLFHYYDKDFNNEADTPDNFQSRRPNTSFCFLDIRSPGLGDTAMYLCATSRGEIPTEAFFGQGTRLTVV.

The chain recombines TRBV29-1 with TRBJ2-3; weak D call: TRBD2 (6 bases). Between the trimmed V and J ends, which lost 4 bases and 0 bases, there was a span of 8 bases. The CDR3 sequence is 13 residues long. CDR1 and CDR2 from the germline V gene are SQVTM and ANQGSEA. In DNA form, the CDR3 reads TGCAGCGTTGTCCGGGGGAGCACAGATACGCAGTATTTT. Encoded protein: CSVVRGSTDTQYF.

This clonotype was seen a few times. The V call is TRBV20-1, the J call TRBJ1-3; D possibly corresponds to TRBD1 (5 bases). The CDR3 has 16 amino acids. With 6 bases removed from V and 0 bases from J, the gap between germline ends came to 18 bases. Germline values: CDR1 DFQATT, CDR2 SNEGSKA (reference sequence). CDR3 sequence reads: CSARTPLQDSGNTIYF. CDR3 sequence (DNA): TGCAGTGCCCGGACCCCTTTACAGGACTCTGGAAACACCATATATTTT.

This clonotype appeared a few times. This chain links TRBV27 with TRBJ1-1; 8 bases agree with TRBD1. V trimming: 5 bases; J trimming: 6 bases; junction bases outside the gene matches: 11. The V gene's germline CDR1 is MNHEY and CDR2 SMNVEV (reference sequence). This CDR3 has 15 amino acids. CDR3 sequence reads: CASSPGDRWGAEAFF. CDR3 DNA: TGTGCCAGCAGTCCGGGGGACAGGTGGGGCGCTGAAGCTTTCTTT.

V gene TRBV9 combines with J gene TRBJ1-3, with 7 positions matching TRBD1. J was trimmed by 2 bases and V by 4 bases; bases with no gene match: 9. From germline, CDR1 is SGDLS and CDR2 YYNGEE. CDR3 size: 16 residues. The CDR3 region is CASSLRQGFTGNTIYF. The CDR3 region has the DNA TGTGCCAGCAGCCTCCGACAGGGATTCACTGGAAACACCATATATTTT.

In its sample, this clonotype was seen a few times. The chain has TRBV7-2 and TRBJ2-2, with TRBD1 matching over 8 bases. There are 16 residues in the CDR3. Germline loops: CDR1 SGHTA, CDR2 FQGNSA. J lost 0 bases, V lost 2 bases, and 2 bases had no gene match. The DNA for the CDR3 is TGTGCCAGCAGCTTACCGGGACAGGCGAACACCGGGGAGCTGTTTTTT. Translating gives CASSLPGQANTGELFF.

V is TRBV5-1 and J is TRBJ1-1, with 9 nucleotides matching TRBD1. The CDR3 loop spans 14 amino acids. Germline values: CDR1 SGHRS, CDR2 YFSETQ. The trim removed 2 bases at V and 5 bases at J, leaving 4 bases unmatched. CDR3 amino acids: CASSLPGQGTEAFF. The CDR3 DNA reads TGCGCCAGCAGCTTACCGGGACAGGGAACTGAAGCTTTCTTT.

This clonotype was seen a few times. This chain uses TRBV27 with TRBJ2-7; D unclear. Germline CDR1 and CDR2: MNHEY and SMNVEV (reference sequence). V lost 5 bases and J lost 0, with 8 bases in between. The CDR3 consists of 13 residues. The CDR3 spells CASSPFSSYEQYF. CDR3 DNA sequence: TGTGCCAGCAGTCCTTTTAGCTCCTACGAGCAGTACTTC.

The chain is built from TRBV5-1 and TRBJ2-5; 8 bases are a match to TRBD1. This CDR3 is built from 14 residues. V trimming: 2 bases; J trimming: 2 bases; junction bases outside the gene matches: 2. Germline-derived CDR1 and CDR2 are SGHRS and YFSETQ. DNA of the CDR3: TGCGCCAGCAGCTTCACAGGGGGGCAAGAGACCCAGTACTTC. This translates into CASSFTGGQETQYF.

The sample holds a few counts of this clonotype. Written as DNA, the CDR3 is TGTGCCAGCAGACAGAGCCCGGGGCAAGAGACCCAGTACTTC. Amino acid sequence: CASRQSPGQETQYF. The V gene is TRBV6-1, the J gene TRBJ2-5, with D perhaps matching TRBD2 (5 bases). V lost 6 bases, J lost 2 bases, and 13 bases lay in between. Looked up from germline, CDR1 is MNHNS and CDR2 is SASEGT. This CDR3 has 14 amino acids.

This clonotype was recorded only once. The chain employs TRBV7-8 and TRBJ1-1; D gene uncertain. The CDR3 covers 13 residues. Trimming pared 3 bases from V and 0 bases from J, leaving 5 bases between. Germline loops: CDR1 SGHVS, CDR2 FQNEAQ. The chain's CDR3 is CASSFELNTEAFF. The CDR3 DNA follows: TGTGCCAGCAGCTTTGAGTTGAACACTGAAGCTTTCTTT.

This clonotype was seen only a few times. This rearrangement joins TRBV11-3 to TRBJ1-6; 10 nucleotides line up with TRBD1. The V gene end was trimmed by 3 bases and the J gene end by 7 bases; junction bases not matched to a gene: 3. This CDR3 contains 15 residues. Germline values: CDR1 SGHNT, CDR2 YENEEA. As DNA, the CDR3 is TGTGCCAGCAGCTTCGGGACAGGGGAAAATTCACCCCTCCACTTT. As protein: CASSFGTGENSPLHF.

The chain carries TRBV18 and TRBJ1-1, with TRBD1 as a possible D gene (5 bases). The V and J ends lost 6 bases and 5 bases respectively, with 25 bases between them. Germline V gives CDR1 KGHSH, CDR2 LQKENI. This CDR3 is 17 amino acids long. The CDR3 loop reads CASSTPNPTGGGTEAFF. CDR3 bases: TGTGCCAGCTCGACGCCAAACCCAACAGGTGGGGGTACTGAAGCTTTCTTT. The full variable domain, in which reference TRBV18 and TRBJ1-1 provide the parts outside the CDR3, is NAGVMQNPRHLVRRRGQEARLRCSPMKGHSHVYWYRQLPEEGLKFMVYLQKENIIDESGMPKERFSAEFPKEGPSILRIQQVVRGDSAAYFCASSTPNPTGGGTEAFFGQGTRLTVV.

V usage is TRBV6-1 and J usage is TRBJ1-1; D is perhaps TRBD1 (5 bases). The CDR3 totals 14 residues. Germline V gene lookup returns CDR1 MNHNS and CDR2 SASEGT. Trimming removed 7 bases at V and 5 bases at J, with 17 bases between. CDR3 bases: TGTGCCAGCACCCTGGGGGGTATAGTTACTGAAGCTTTCTTT. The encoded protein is CASTLGGIVTEAFF.

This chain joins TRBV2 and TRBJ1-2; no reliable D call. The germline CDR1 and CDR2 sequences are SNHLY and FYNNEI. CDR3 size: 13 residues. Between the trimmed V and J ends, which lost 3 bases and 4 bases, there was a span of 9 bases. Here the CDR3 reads CASSDLGTYGYTF. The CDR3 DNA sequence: TGTGCCAGCAGTGATTTGGGAACCTATGGCTACACCTTC.

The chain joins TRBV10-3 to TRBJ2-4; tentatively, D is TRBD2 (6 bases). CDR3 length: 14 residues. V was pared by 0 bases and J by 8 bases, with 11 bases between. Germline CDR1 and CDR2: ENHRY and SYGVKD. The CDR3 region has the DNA TGTGCCATCAGTGAGTCTGTAGGGGAGGACATTCAGTACTTC. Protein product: CAISESVGEDIQYF.